This T cell receptor (beta chain) was identified in a study of blood T cell repertoires in COVID-19. Study at large: Samples taken during acute and convalescent COVID-19 were collected in the United States, Italy and Spain. T cells, B-cell-depleted T cells, or PBMCs provided the cDNA or gDNA that served as material.

V was cut by 4 bases and J by 6 bases, with 10 bases left in between. Germline V gene data show CDR1 as SNHLY and CDR2 as FYNNEI. This CDR3 has 13 amino acids. Original analysis: Reference gene primer amplification gave estimated nucleated cell counts. The repertoire was sequenced with immunoSEQ multiplex PCR; TCRdb's copy has only in-frame clones and lacks some. Clonal size and the V and J genes are those of that table, whereas D and trimming came from the DNA. The repertoire holds 90,000 or so clones, with less than 90% as singletons. The chain has TRBV2 and TRBJ1-5, with unresolved D. The clonotype was recovered from a man between 60 and 75 years old with acute or convalescent COVID-19. The sequencing sample was made of peripheral blood. The CDR3 sequence is CASSGLSRQPQHF. DNA for the CDR3: TGTGCCAGCAGTGGCCTCAGTCGTCAGCCCCAGCATTTT.